Listed here are 23 T cell receptor beta chains from one sample, sequenced in a study of T cells in Graves' hyperthyroidism and ophthalmopathy (dated 2019 in TCRdb). Library preparation was by multiplex PCR. Reads for this sample came from an Illumina HiSeq 2000. The TCR beta CDR3 regions were amplified from RNA transcripts. The first round of RT-PCR for the TCR CDR3 was performed with the HTBI primer set and the Qiagen OneStep RT-PCR kit. TCRdb reran the public reads through fastp at Q25 and MiXCR, keeping productive beta chains. Entries that share a CDR3 protein sequence are merged under the most common genes and DNA. The sample includes roughly 500,000 distinct CDR3 sequences, with around 16% observed a single time. The ten top clones hold roughly 29% of the sample. Sequenced material: blood. These receptors were obtained from a woman aged 30 to 39 with Graves' ophthalmopathy.

A few counts support this clonotype. This chain joins TRBV10-1 and TRBJ1-1; D ambiguous. This CDR3 region has 15 residues. Germline-derived CDR1 and CDR2 are WNHNN and SYGVQD (reference sequence). V dropped 2 bases and J dropped 3 bases, with 13 bases sitting between them. The chain's CDR3 is CASSEKIGVDTEAFF. CDR3 coding DNA: TGCGCCAGCAGTGAGAAAATTGGAGTGGACACTGAAGCTTTCTTT.

The chain is built from TRBV6-1 and TRBJ1-4; D gene uncertain. Germline loops: CDR1 MNHNS, CDR2 SASEGT. The CDR3 is 14 residues long. Trimming took 6 bases from V and 6 from J, leaving 14 bases between them. CDR3: CASSPLSQDEKLFF. The CDR3 bases are TGTGCCAGCAGCCCACTTAGCCAGGATGAAAAACTGTTTTTT.

This clonotype has at least ten counts. A much larger clonotype is one base distant, so this may be a read error. The CDR3 bases are TGTGCCAGCAGAGGTCGGGTAGGGGGGATCGCCTACGAGCAGTACTTC. Translating it yields CASRGRVGGIAYEQYF. The chain is built from TRBV2 and TRBJ2-7, with D perhaps assigned TRBD1 or TRBD2 (6 bases each). The CDR3 consists of 16 residues. Germline V gene data show CDR1 as SNHLY and CDR2 as FYNNEI. The V end was cut by 6 bases, the J end by 2 bases, with 20 bases between.

This clonotype came up many times. The rearrangement uses TRBV5-1 and TRBJ2-1; D unresolved. V was clipped by 1 base and J by 7 bases, with 15 bases between them. The CDR3 has 15 residues. The V gene's germline CDR1 is SGHRS and CDR2 YFSETQ. The CDR3 here is CASSLSLDQWNEQFF. CDR3 DNA sequence: TGCGCCAGCAGCTTGAGTCTAGACCAGTGGAATGAGCAGTTCTTC.

This clonotype was counted ten times or more. This rearrangement joins TRBV5-1 to TRBJ1-1, with D unresolved. Germline CDR1 and CDR2: SGHRS and YFSETQ. Deletions cut 4 bases from V and 2 bases from J, with 18 bases between. The CDR3 extends over 16 amino acids. The CDR3: CASSQDVRKGNTEAFF. The CDR3 coding sequence is TGCGCCAGCAGCCAGGACGTCCGAAAGGGTAACACTGAAGCTTTCTTT. The full variable domain, rest sourced from reference TRBV5-1 and TRBJ1-1, is KAGVTQTPRYLIKTRGQQVTLSCSPISGHRSVSWYQQTPGQGLQFLFEYFSETQRNKGNFPGRFSGRQFSNSRSEMNVSTLELGDSALYLCASSQDVRKGNTEAFFGQGTRLTVV.

At least ten counts were recorded for this clonotype. The V and J genes are TRBV20-1 and TRBJ2-7; possibly TRBD1 for D (6 bases). Trimming removed 1 base from V and 4 bases from J, with 14 bases in between. From germline, CDR1 is DFQATT and CDR2 SNEGSKA (reference sequence). The CDR3 has 14 residues. CDR3 amino acids: CSARAPGTYYEQYF. Here the CDR3 DNA reads TGCAGTGCTAGAGCCCCCGGGACATATTACGAGCAGTACTTC.

This rearrangement joins TRBV27 to TRBJ1-2; D remains ambiguous. V was shortened by 3 bases and J by 1 base, with 9 bases between the two germline ends. The CDR3 has 14 amino acids. Germline CDR1 reads MNHEY; CDR2 reads SMNVEV (reference sequence). DNA for the CDR3: TGTGCCAGCAGTTTCCGGTGGGGTAACTATGGCTACACCTTC. The encoded protein is CASSFRWGNYGYTF.

This chain uses TRBV28 with TRBJ1-5; 7 nucleotides agree with TRBD1. The length of the CDR3 is 16 residues. J gave up 4 bases and V 5 bases, and 11 bases lay outside the gene matches. The germline gives CDR1 MDHEN, CDR2 SYDVKM. This CDR3 is CASSLSGWTGNQPQHF. For the CDR3, the DNA is TGTGCCAGCAGTCTATCCGGTTGGACAGGTAATCAGCCCCAGCATTTT.

V and J are TRBV6-1 and TRBJ2-1; 12 positions match TRBD2. The CDR3 is 16 amino acids. Trimming took 3 bases from V and 9 from J; bases not matched to a gene: 9. The germline V gene has CDR1 MNHNS and CDR2 SASEGT. The chain's CDR3 is CASSEDLAGGPGEQFF. Here the CDR3 DNA reads TGTGCCAGCAGTGAGGATCTAGCGGGAGGGCCAGGTGAGCAGTTCTTC.

This clonotype appeared many times. The chain links TRBV30 to TRBJ1-3, with D possibly TRBD1 on 5 matching bases. V gave up 0 bases and J gave up 0 bases, with 6 bases separating them. The CDR3 has 14 amino acids. Germline CDR1 GTSNPN, CDR2 SVGIG (reference sequence). This chain's CDR3 is CAWSVGVSGNTIYF. The CDR3 DNA sequence: TGTGCCTGGAGTGTAGGGGTCTCTGGAAACACCATATATTTT.

In this sample, this clonotype turned up many times. V gene TRBV11-2 combines with J gene TRBJ1-1; unclear D gene. The ends were cut back, 2 bases at V and 3 bases at J, with 13 bases in the middle. The length of the CDR3 is 15 residues. Per the germline V gene, CDR1 is SGHAT and CDR2 is FQNNGV. CDR3 amino acids: CASSLFPDGDTEAFF. DNA for the CDR3: TGTGCCAGCAGCTTATTCCCGGACGGAGACACTGAAGCTTTCTTT.

This clonotype was recorded a few times. A much larger clonotype is one base distant, so this may be a read error. The chain couples TRBV12-3 or TRBV12-4 to TRBJ1-5, with D maybe TRBD1 (6 bases). TRBJ2-3 matches the DNA end more closely, so the J call is doubtful. This CDR3 contains 15 residues. CDR3 protein: CASSWDIRGNQPQYF. DNA for the CDR3: TGTGCCAGCAGCTGGGACATCCGGGGCAATCAGCCCCAGTATTTT.

This chain connects TRBV20-1 to TRBJ1-1; D not resolved. Trimming pared 3 bases from V and 5 bases from J, leaving 10 bases between. CDR1 is DFQATT, CDR2 SNEGSKA, per germline (reference sequence). CDR3 size: 12 residues. CDR3 nucleotides: TGCAGTGCTAGGGAAAGTGGGACTGAAGCTTTCTTT. Protein: CSARESGTEAFF.

As DNA, the CDR3 is TGTGCCAGCAGCTTATACCAGCGGGGAGAGCAGTACTTC. Translating it yields CASSLYQRGEQYF. This chain joins TRBV7-2 and TRBJ2-7; the match to TRBD2 covers 7 bases. The CDR3 has 13 amino acids. V was pared by 2 bases and J by 7 bases, with 5 bases of the junction left unmatched. Germline lookup yields CDR1 SGHTA and CDR2 FQGNSA.

The J gene is TRBJ1-1, the V gene TRBV10-1, with 7 bases lining up with TRBD1. The J segment lost 4 bases and the V segment lost 8 bases, leaving 7 bases of the junction unmatched. The germline V gene encodes CDR1 WNHNN and CDR2 SYGVQD (reference sequence). The CDR3 is made up of 13 amino acids. CDR3 amino acids: CASAPEGATEAFF. In nucleotides, the CDR3 is TGCGCCAGCGCCCCGGAGGGGGCCACTGAAGCTTTCTTT.

At least ten counts were recorded for this clonotype. The chain joins TRBV29-1 to TRBJ2-1; a possible D gene is TRBD1 (5 bases). Germline CDR1 and CDR2: SQVTM and ANQGSEA. CDR3 size: 16 residues. V shed 1 base and J shed 2 bases, with 15 bases lying between them. The CDR3 DNA reads TGCAGCGTTGAAGGTGGGGCAGTCGGTCCCTACAATGAGCAGTTCTTC. This encodes CSVEGGAVGPYNEQFF.

CDR3 sequence: CASSRSGRTEDEQFF. For the CDR3, the DNA is TGTGCCAGCAGCCGCTCGGGAAGGACCGAGGATGAGCAGTTCTTC. The chain has TRBV5-4 and TRBJ2-1, with D perhaps matching TRBD2 (5 bases). The ends were cut back, 4 bases at V and 8 bases at J, with 19 bases in the middle. The CDR3 has 15 amino acids. Looked up from germline, CDR1 is SGHNT and CDR2 is YYREEE (reference sequence).

The chain is built from TRBV2 and TRBJ1-5, with a weak D call TRBD1 (5 bases). CDR1 SNHLY and CDR2 FYNNEI come from the germline V gene. The CDR3 covers 13 residues. V lost 8 bases and J lost 1, with 9 bases in between. The CDR3 reads CASGDWSNQPQHF. The CDR3 coding sequence is TGTGCCAGCGGGGACTGGAGCAATCAGCCCCAGCATTTT.

Of note for this clonotype: A much larger clonotype is one base distant, so this may be a read error. This chain uses TRBV7-2 with TRBJ1-1, with D unresolved. Between the trimmed V and J ends, which lost 4 bases and 10 bases, there was a span of 19 bases. There are 14 residues in the CDR3. Germline CDR1 and CDR2: SGHTA and FQGNSA. CDR3 nucleotides: TGTGCCAGCAGCTCCTACCTACTAAGAGCTGGAGCTTTCTTT. It is translated as CASSSYLLRAGAFF. The full variable domain, with the rest looked up from reference TRBV7-2 and TRBJ1-1, is GAGVSQSPSNKVTEKGKDVELRCDPISGHTALYWYRQSLGQGLEFLIYFQGNSAPDKSGLPSDRFSAERTGGSVSTLTIQRTQQEDSAVYLCASSSYLLRAGAFFGQGTRLTVV.

This clonotype turned up a few times. The chain is built from TRBV14 and TRBJ2-3; D is unresolved. The CDR3 has 16 amino acids. V lost 3 bases to trimming and J lost 0 bases, with 13 bases between them. Germline CDR1 SGHDN, CDR2 FVKESK. DNA of the CDR3: TGTGCCAGCAGCCATTTGACTGGCCCTAGCACAGATACGCAGTATTTT. Amino acids: CASSHLTGPSTDTQYF.

This clonotype was recorded many times. V is TRBV10-1 and J is TRBJ2-1, with D hard to call. Trimming shortened V by 3 bases and J by 7 bases, and 4 bases separated the two germline ends. CDR3 size: 11 residues. Per the germline V gene, CDR1 is WNHNN and CDR2 is SYGVQD (reference sequence). CDR3 in DNA: TGCGCCAGCAGTGACCAAAATGAGCAGTTCTTC. This sequence encodes CASSDQNEQFF.

The sample holds many counts of this clonotype. The gene calls are TRBV20-1 and TRBJ2-5, with TRBD2 matching 13 bases. Germline loops: CDR1 DFQATT, CDR2 SNEGSKA (reference sequence). V was clipped by 0 bases and J by 5 bases; unmatched bases: 9. CDR3 length: 17 residues. Here the CDR3 reads CSARDPTSGRAGETQYF. The CDR3 DNA reads TGCAGTGCTAGAGATCCCACTAGCGGGAGGGCAGGGGAGACCCAGTACTTC.

This clonotype was seen more than once but under ten times. The chain carries TRBV10-3 and TRBJ2-7; unclear D gene. The CDR3 runs to 12 residues. In germline, CDR1 is ENHRY, CDR2 SYGVKD. Trimming stripped 8 bases from V and 3 bases from J, with 11 bases between. CDR3 protein: CAISPALYEQYF. DNA of the CDR3: TGTGCCATCTCCCCCGCTCTCTACGAGCAGTACTTC.